This T cell receptor beta chain appears in the sequencing data of a study of shared T cell receptors in the human thymus. Germline loops: CDR1 WSHSY, CDR2 SAAADI. CDR3 size: 17 residues. Trimming took 6 bases from V and 5 from J; bases not matched to a gene: 12. TCRdb's copy holds only in-frame clones and misses some; the assay was immunoSEQ multiplex PCR. The sample lists approximately 760,000 clones; 80% to 90% were seen once. The same data also went into a second study, on human thymus T cells. That source notes: Corrective heart surgery yielded the resections from which the thymus tissue came. Thymic as well as blood repertoires seemed to favor certain V and J genes unevenly. Unrelated people showed highly overlapping thymic repertoires, related research reported.

The sequence was obtained from a girl under three years old with a congenital heart defect. Sequencing input: thymocytes. V usage is TRBV10-2 and J usage is TRBJ2-5, with 13 positions matching TRBD2. This chain's CDR3 is CASSPTSGGQKPETQYF. The CDR3 nucleotides read TGCGCCAGCAGCCCGACTAGCGGGGGGCAAAAACCCGAGACCCAGTACTTC.